A selection of T cell receptor beta chains follows, all from one sample in a study of CD8 T cells in ankylosing spondylitis. TCRdb reprocessed the 5' RACE reads via MiXCR and lists one record per CDR3 protein. Here the sample spans 250,000 or so distinct CDR3 sequences, 10% being singletons. Material for sequencing was blood, either unsorted or a sorted T cell fraction (not recorded which). The receptors originated from a male donor with ankylosing spondylitis or in good health (not recorded which). Both conserved end residues are part of each CDR3. Fields, in order: V gene, D gene, clone size, J gene, CDR3 DNA, CDR3 protein. The D gene is left open where the match is weak. Clone size is stated in some rows and not others, as once, few, many or a class when expanded.

V: TRBV7-2
D: -
size: few
J: TRBJ2-2
DNA: TGTGCCAGCATCCCCGGGTCAGGGGTCCGCGGGGAGCTGTTTTTT
CDR3: CASIPGSGVRGELFF

V: TRBV20-1
D: -
size: many
J: TRBJ2-7
DNA: TGCAGTGCTAGGAGCCCCAGCGGAGTCTCCTACGAGCAGTACTTC
CDR3: CSARSPSGVSYEQYF

V: TRBV4-1
D: -
size: many
J: TRBJ1-1
DNA: TGCGCCAGCAGCCAAGATGGGCGACAGGATCCGTTGAACACTGAAGCTTTCTTT
CDR3: CASSQDGRQDPLNTEAFF

V: TRBV12-3/TRBV12-4
D: -
size: few
J: TRBJ1-2
DNA: TGTGCCAGCAGTTTACAGGATTTCTATGGCTACACCTTC
CDR3: CASSLQDFYGYTF

V: TRBV11-2
D: TRBD1
size: few
J: TRBJ2-6
DNA: TGTGCCAGCAGACGCCCCCAGGGGGCGGCTGGGGCCAACGTCCTGACTTTC
CDR3: CASRRPQGAAGANVLTF

V: TRBV7-9
D: TRBD1
size: -
J: TRBJ1-5
DNA: TGTGCCAGCAGCTTAGCTGGACAGGGGGGCGAGTCCCAGCATTTT
CDR3: CASSLAGQGGESQHF

V: TRBV12-2
D: -
size: few
J: TRBJ2-5
DNA: TGTGCAAGTCTCGACAGGTCCCAAGAGACCCAGTACTTC
CDR3: CASLDRSQETQYF

V: TRBV27
D: -
size: many
J: TRBJ2-7
DNA: TGTGCCAGCGCCACTATCCCAATTACCTACGAGCAGTACTTC
CDR3: CASATIPITYEQYF

V: TRBV18
D: -
size: many
J: TRBJ2-5
DNA: TGTGCCAGCTCACCAAGCAGCGACGAGACCCAGTACTTC
CDR3: CASSPSSDETQYF

V: TRBV19
D: -
size: few
J: TRBJ2-1
DNA: TGTGCCAGTAGTATAGATCGCAGTACCCACAATGAGCAGTTCTTC
CDR3: CASSIDRSTHNEQFF

V: TRBV10-3
D: TRBD1
size: -
J: TRBJ1-4
DNA: TGTGCCATCAGCGGACAGGCAACTAATGAAAAACTGTTTTTT
CDR3: CAISGQATNEKLFF

V: TRBV7-2
D: -
size: -
J: TRBJ2-5
DNA: TGTGCCAGCAGCCAAAAGGGCCCCGGAGAGACCCAGTACTTC
CDR3: CASSQKGPGETQYF

V: TRBV6-1
D: TRBD1
size: many
J: TRBJ1-6
DNA: TGTGCCAGCAGTCCCCGGGACAGGATCAATAATTCACCCCTCCACTTT
CDR3: CASSPRDRINNSPLHF